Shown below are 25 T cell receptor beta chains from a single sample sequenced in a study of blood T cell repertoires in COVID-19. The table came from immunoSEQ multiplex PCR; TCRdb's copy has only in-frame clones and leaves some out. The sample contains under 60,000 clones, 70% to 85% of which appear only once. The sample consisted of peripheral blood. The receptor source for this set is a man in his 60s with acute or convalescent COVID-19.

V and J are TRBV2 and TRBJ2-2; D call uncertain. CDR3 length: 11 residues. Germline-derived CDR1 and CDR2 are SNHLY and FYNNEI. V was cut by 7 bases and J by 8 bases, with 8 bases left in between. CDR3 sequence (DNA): TGTGCCAGCACCATGTCAGGGGAGCTGTTTTTT. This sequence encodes CASTMSGELFF.

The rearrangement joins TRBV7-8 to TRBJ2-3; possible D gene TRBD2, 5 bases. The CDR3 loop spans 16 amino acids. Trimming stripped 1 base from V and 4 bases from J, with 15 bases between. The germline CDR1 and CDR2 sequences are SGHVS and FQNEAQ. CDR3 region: CASSLGVAGGADTQYF. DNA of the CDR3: TGTGCCAGCAGCTTAGGGGTGGCAGGAGGTGCAGATACGCAGTATTTT.

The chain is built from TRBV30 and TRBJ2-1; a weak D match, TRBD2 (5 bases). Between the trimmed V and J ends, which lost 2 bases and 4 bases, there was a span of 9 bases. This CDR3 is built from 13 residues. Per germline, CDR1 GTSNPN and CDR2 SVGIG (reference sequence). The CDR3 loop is CAWSSGAYNEQFF. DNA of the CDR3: TGTGCCTGGAGTAGCGGCGCTTACAATGAGCAGTTCTTC.

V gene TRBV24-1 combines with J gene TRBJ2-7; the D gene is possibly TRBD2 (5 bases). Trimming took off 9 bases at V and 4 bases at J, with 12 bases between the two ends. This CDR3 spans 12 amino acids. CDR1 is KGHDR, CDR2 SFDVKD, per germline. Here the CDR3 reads CATSGVGYEQYF. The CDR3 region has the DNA TGTGCCACCTCCGGGGTGGGGTACGAGCAGTACTTC.

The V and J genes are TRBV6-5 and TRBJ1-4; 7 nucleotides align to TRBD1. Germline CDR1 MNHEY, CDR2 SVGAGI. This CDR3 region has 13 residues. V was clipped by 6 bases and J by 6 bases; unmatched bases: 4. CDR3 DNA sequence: TGTGCCAGCAGCTTAACAGGGGATGAAAAACTGTTTTTT. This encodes CASSLTGDEKLFF.

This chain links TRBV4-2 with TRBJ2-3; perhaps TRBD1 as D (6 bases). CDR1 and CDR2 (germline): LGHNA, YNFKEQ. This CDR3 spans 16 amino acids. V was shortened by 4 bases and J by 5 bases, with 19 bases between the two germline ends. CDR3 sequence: CASSLQGTREGDTQYF. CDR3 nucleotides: TGTGCCAGCAGCCTACAGGGTACAAGGGAAGGAGATACGCAGTATTTT.

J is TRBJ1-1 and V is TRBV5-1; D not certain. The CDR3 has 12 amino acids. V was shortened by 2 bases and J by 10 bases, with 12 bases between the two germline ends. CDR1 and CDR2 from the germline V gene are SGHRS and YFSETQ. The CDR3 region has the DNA TGCGCCAGCAGCTTTGCGGGGTCAGGAGCTTTCTTT. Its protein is CASSFAGSGAFF.

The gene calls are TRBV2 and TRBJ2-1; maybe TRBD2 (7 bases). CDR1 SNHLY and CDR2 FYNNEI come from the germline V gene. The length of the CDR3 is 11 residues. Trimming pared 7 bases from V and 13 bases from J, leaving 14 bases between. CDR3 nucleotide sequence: TGTGCCAGCAAATACGGGGGGCCACAGTTCTTC. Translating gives CASKYGGPQFF.

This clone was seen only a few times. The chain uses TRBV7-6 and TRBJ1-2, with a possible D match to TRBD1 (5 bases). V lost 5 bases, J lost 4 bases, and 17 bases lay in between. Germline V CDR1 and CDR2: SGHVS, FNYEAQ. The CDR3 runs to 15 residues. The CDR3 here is CASSPSTRAFYGYTF. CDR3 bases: TGTGCCAGCAGCCCCTCCACCAGGGCCTTCTATGGCTACACCTTC.

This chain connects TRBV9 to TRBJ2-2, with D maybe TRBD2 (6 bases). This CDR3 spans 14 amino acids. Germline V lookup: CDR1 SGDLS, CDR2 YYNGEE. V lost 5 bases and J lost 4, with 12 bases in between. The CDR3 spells CASSPTGGTGELFF. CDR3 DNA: TGTGCCAGCAGTCCGACCGGGGGCACCGGGGAGCTGTTTTTT.

The CDR3 region is CASRRPGTGSSYEQYF. CDR3 in DNA: TGTGCCAGCAGGCGTCCTGGGACAGGGTCATCCTACGAGCAGTACTTC. The chain combines TRBV2 with TRBJ2-7, with TRBD1 identical over 9 bases. J lost 1 base, V lost 6 bases, and 10 bases had no gene match. The CDR3 runs 16 residues. CDR1 is SNHLY and CDR2 is FYNNEI in the germline V gene.

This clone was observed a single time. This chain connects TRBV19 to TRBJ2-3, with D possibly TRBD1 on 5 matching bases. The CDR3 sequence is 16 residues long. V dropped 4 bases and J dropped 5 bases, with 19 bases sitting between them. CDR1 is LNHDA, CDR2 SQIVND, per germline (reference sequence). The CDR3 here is CASSNFGRAEEDTQYF. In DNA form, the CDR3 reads TGTGCCAGTAGTAATTTCGGCAGGGCAGAGGAAGATACGCAGTATTTT.

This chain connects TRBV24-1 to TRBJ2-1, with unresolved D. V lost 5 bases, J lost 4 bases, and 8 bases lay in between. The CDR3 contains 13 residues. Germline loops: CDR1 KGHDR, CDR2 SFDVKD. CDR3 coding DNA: TGTGCCACCAGTGGTACAGAGTACAATGAGCAGTTCTTC. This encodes CATSGTEYNEQFF.

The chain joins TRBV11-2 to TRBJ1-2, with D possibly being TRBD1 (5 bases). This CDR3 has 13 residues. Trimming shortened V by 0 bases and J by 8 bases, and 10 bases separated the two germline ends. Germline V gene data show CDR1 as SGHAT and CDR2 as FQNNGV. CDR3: CASSLEGRDGYTF. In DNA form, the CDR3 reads TGTGCCAGCAGCTTAGAAGGGAGGGACGGCTACACCTTC. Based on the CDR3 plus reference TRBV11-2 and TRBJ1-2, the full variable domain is EAGVAQSPRYKIIEKRQSVAFWCNPISGHATLYWYQQILGQGPKLLIQFQNNGVVDDSQLPKDRFSAERLKGVDSTLKIQPAKLEDSAVYLCASSLEGRDGYTFGSGTRLTVV.

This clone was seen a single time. DNA of the CDR3: TGCGCCAGCAGCCATCGGGGGGCCCAGTATTTT. It codes for CASSHRGAQYF. The chain links TRBV4-1 to TRBJ2-3; a possible D gene is TRBD2 (7 bases). Germline values: CDR1 MGHRA, CDR2 YSYEKL. The ends were cut back, 3 bases at V and 12 bases at J, with 10 bases in the middle. The CDR3 loop spans 11 amino acids.

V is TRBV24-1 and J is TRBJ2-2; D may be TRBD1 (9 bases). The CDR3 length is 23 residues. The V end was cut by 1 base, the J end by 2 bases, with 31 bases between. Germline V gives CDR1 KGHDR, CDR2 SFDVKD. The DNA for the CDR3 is TGTGCCACCAGTGATTTAATCGGGGGGGGGACAGGGAGAAGCAGCGGCAACACCGGGGAGCTGTTTTTT. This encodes CATSDLIGGGTGRSSGNTGELFF.

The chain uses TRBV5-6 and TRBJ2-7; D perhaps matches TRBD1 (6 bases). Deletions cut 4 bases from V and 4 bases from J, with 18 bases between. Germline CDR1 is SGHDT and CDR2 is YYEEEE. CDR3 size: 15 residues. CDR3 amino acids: CASSPNWWGLYEQYF. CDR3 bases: TGTGCCAGCAGCCCCAATTGGTGGGGGCTTTACGAGCAGTACTTC.

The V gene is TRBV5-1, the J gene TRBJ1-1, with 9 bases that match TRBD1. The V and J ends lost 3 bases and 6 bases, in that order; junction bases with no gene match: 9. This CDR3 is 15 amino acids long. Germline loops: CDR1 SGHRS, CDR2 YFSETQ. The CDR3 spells CASSYYLRQGAEAFF. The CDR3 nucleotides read TGCGCCAGCAGCTATTACTTAAGACAGGGGGCTGAAGCTTTCTTT.

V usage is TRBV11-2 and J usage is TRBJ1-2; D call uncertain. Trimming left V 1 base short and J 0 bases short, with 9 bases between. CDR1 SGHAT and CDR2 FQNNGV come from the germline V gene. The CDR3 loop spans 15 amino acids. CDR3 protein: CASSLADTANYGYTF. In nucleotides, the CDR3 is TGTGCCAGCAGCTTAGCCGATACAGCTAACTATGGCTACACCTTC.

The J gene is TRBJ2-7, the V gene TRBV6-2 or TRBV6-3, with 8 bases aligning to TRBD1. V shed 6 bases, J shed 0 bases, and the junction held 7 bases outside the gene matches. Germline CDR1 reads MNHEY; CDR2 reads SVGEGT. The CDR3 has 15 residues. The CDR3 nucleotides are TGTGCCAGCAGCCCCGCAGGGGGCCTCTCCTACGAGCAGTACTTC. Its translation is CASSPAGGLSYEQYF.

In nucleotides, the CDR3 is TGTGCCAGCAGCCGCCCCGGGGACTTGTACAATGAGCAGTTCTTC. Translation gives CASSRPGDLYNEQFF. V usage is TRBV5-4 and J usage is TRBJ2-1; D possibly corresponds to TRBD2 (6 bases). The CDR3 has 15 amino acids. Trimming took 4 bases from V and 4 from J, leaving 15 bases between them. The germline gives CDR1 SGHNT, CDR2 YYREEE (reference sequence).

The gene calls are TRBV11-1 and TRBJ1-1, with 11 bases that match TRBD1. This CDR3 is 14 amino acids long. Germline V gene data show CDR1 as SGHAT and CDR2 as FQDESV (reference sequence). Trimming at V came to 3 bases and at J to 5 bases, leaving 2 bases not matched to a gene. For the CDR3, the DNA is TGTGCCAGCAGCTTTAGGGACAGGGGGACTGAAGCTTTCTTT. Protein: CASSFRDRGTEAFF.

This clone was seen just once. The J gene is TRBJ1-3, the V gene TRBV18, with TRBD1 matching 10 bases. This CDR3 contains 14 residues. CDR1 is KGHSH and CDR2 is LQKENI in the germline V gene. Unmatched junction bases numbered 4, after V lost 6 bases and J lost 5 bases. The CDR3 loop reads CASSLDRGRNTIYF. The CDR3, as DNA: TGTGCCAGCTCGCTGGACAGGGGGAGAAACACCATATATTTT.

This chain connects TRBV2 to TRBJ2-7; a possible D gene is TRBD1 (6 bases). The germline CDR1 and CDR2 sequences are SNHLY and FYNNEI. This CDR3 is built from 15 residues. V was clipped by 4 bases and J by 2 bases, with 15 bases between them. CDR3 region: CASSVGGQSTYEQYF. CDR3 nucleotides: TGTGCCAGCAGTGTGGGCGGACAGAGCACCTACGAGCAGTACTTC.

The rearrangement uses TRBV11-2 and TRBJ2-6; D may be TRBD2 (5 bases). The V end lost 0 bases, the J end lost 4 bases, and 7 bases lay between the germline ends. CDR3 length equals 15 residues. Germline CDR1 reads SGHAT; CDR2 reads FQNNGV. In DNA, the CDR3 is TGTGCCAGCAGCTTAGACACGGGGGGGGCCAACGTCCTGACTTTC. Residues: CASSLDTGGANVLTF.